These 9 T cell receptor beta chains originate from one sample sequenced in a study of radiotherapy plus CTLA-4 blockade in lung cancer. Clones were sequenced by immunoSEQ multiplex PCR, and TCRdb holds only the in-frame ones, with some missing. The data contain 60,000 or so clones, around four fifths of them seen just once; the ten biggest clones take up about 4%. The specimen comprised peripheral blood, sampled from a patient treated with radiotherapy plus ipilimumab. The origin of the receptors is a human donor with non-small cell lung cancer who had a partial response to radiotherapy plus ipilimumab.

This chain joins TRBV4-2 and TRBJ2-1, with 7 bases aligning to TRBD2. This CDR3 is 16 amino acids long. V was clipped by 0 bases and J by 5 bases; unmatched bases: 7. Germline V gene data show CDR1 as LGHNA and CDR2 as YNFKEQ. DNA for the CDR3: TGTGCCAGCAGCCAAGAGGGACTAAGTTGGAACAATGAGCAGTTCTTC. This encodes CASSQEGLSWNNEQFF.

This clone occurred once. This rearrangement joins TRBV9 to TRBJ2-3, with 9 bases matching TRBD1. Germline V gives CDR1 SGDLS, CDR2 YYNGEE. V was pared by 0 bases and J by 4 bases, with 6 bases of the junction left unmatched. The CDR3 is made up of 16 amino acids. The CDR3 DNA reads TGTGCCAGCAGCGTAGGGGGGACAGGGCCTCCAGATACGCAGTATTTT. Protein: CASSVGGTGPPDTQYF.

This clone was detected only once. This rearrangement joins TRBV5-1 to TRBJ1-1; D is possibly TRBD1 (6 bases). From germline, CDR1 is SGHRS and CDR2 YFSETQ. Deletions cut 0 bases from V and 5 bases from J, with 11 bases between. CDR3 length: 14 amino acids. The CDR3 loop reads CASSLVSQGTEAFF. Here the CDR3 DNA reads TGCGCCAGCAGCTTGGTTAGTCAGGGGACTGAAGCTTTCTTT.

The chain couples TRBV5-6 to TRBJ2-5, with D possibly TRBD2 on 6 matching bases. Germline lookup yields CDR1 SGHDT and CDR2 YYEEEE. Trimming took off 0 bases at V and 7 bases at J, with 13 bases between the two ends. The CDR3 has 14 residues. The CDR3 DNA is TGTGCCAGCAGCTTGGCCGAACTAGCCTTGACCCAGTACTTC. Amino acids: CASSLAELALTQYF.

This clone was seen a few times. This chain connects TRBV10-1 to TRBJ1-1; 9 bases map to TRBD1. This CDR3 comprises 16 residues. Germline trimming cut 3 bases from V and 3 bases from J; bases unmatched to any gene: 8. The germline V gene encodes CDR1 WNHNN and CDR2 SYGVQD (reference sequence). In DNA, the CDR3 is TGCGCCAGCAGTGAACGGACAGGGGCCCTTCACACTGAAGCTTTCTTT. It yields the protein CASSERTGALHTEAFF.

The genes are TRBV5-4 and TRBJ1-1; D gene uncertain. V was clipped by 4 bases and J by 1 base, with 14 bases between them. Germline assignment: CDR1 SGHNT and CDR2 YYREEE (reference sequence). The CDR3 is 15 residues long. CDR3 residues: CASSVDPAGNTEAFF. The CDR3 region has the DNA TGTGCCAGCAGCGTCGACCCCGCGGGGAACACTGAAGCTTTCTTT.

This chain connects TRBV5-1 to TRBJ2-5; perhaps TRBD1 as D (6 bases). The V and J ends lost 5 bases and 1 base respectively, with 9 bases between them. The CDR3 extends over 13 amino acids. Looked up from germline, CDR1 is SGHRS and CDR2 is YFSETQ. The CDR3 coding sequence is TGCGCCAGCAGATTAGGGGGCCAAGAGACCCAGTACTTC. The encoded protein is CASRLGGQETQYF.

The chain has TRBV30 and TRBJ2-1; 8 positions match TRBD1. In germline, CDR1 is GTSNPN, CDR2 SVGIG (reference sequence). J lost 5 bases, V lost 1 base, and 1 base had no gene match. This CDR3 comprises 13 residues. The CDR3 here is CAWSGTGHNEQFF. For the CDR3, the DNA is TGTGCCTGGAGTGGGACAGGGCACAATGAGCAGTTCTTC.

The rearrangement joins TRBV13 to TRBJ2-5; TRBD2 matches at 8 bases. The CDR3 extends over 16 amino acids. Germline-derived CDR1 and CDR2 are PRHDT and FYEKMQ (reference sequence). Losses at the gene ends were 2 bases for V and 3 bases for J; bases not matched to a gene: 8. The CDR3 region has the DNA TGTGCCAGCAGCTTATGGCGGGGGGACCTAAAAGAGACCCAGTACTTC. Translating gives CASSLWRGDLKETQYF.